This record looks at one TCR beta chain sequence and its context. Its antigen is unidentified. The CDR3 is 15 residues long. Trimming removed 5 bases from V and 1 base from J, with 14 bases in between. Germline V gene sequence: CDR1 MNHEY, CDR2 SVGAGI. Negative isolation yielded CD4+ and CD8+ T cells, and FACS enriched TEMRA cells. This entry comes from a study of CD8 T cells in Susac syndrome. At the level of the study: Blood was drawn from Susac syndrome patients while they were therapy-naive, on corticosteroids, or on intravenous immunoglobulin alone.

RNA totalling about 0.45 to 1 ug underwent reverse transcription with random hexamers. TCRdb re-analysed the immunoSEQ multiplex PCR reads in MiXCR, keeping a single row per CDR3 protein. The sample comprises 84,000 or so distinct CDR3 sequences, 85% to 95% of which are singletons, and approximately 0.94% rests with the top ten. Overall study findings and caveats: Across the total CD8+ repertoires, sixteen Susac-specific public clones were found. The CD8+ TEMRA repertoires yielded roughly 5 such clones.

This sequence joins TRBV6-5 and TRBJ1-2, with D possibly being TRBD1 (5 bases). This sequence originates from a human donor with Susac syndrome. The sequenced sample consisted of CD8+ T cells from PBMCs. The CDR3 DNA reads TGTGCCAGCAGTCTAGACAGTCAAATTAACTATGGCTACACCTTC. This sequence encodes CASSLDSQINYGYTF.